A selection of T cell receptor beta chains follows, all from one sample in a study of shared clonotypes between healthy human individuals. Sequenced by immunoSEQ multiplex PCR; TCRdb stores in-frame clones only, minus some. The sample includes approximately 1,000,000 clones, 70% to 85% seen only once; the top ten take over 0.8%. The sample taken for sequencing was memory CD4+ T cells from PBMCs. These TCRs come from a man younger than 30 in good health. Some clones in this sample may be carry-over from other donors' samples. Both conserved end residues are trimmed from each CDR3.

V gene	J gene	CDR3 protein
TRBV15	TRBJ1-1	ATSRAGGLFATEAF
TRBV30	TRBJ1-5	AWSEGGGNQPQH
TRBV27	TRBJ1-2	ASRGGPAANYGYT
TRBV4-1	TRBJ2-3	ASRRSGSTDTQY
TRBV25-1	NA	ASSNLEQY
TRBV6-1	TRBJ1-1	ASSERGYTEAF
TRBV7-2	TRBJ2-2	ASSLEGLYGELF
TRBV6-5	TRBJ1-1	ASSYYGGRRSTEAF
TRBV11-2	TRBJ1-1	ASSPERTARGAEAF
TRBV28	TRBJ2-2	ASSSPGQGTGELF
TRBV18	TRBJ1-2	ASSPQEQGFGYT
TRBV28	TRBJ1-2	ASSLRRDYGYT
TRBV11-2	TRBJ2-7	ASSLGRAGVAYEQY
TRBV2	TRBJ1-1	ASSDPRRVF
TRBV5-1	TRBJ1-5	ASSLAPISGDQPQH
TRBV9	TRBJ1-2	ASSVRDIRDGYT
TRBV7-9	TRBJ2-7	ASSPTRTGVIYEQY
TRBV7-3	TRBJ2-6	ASSPQGVSGANVLT
TRBV28	TRBJ2-7	ASTFGGVPEQY
TRBV11-3	TRBJ1-5	ASSPALYQNQPQH
TRBV7-3	TRBJ2-7	ASSSDRAAEQY
TRBV11-2	TRBJ1-1	ASSVGRVTEAF
TRBV5-1	TRBJ2-5	ASSPGEKETQY
TRBV5-4	TRBJ2-2	ASSWDSTNTGELF
TRBV7-6	TRBJ2-3	ASSLAAGGVTDTQY
TRBV2	TRBJ2-1	ASSDTSGRDEQF
TRBV5-1	TRBJ2-7	ASSLKGGSYEQY
TRBV4-1	TRBJ1-5	ASSQGMQGRQPQH